This T cell receptor (beta chain) was observed in a study of cytotoxic CD8 clonotypes in ibrutinib-treated CLL. In the study overall: In all, more than ten patients were relapsed/refractory, some 14 were treatment-naive and 17 to 18 were IGHV unmutated. Study-wide findings and caveats: Age-matched healthy donor levels were exceeded by baseline clonality, which tracked circulating CD8+ T-cell counts. The clonality went up when patients responded to ibrutinib and dropped back toward baseline at progression.

Looked up from germline, CDR1 is MDHEN and CDR2 is SYDVKM. J gave up 5 bases and V 6 bases, and 11 bases lay outside the gene matches. The CDR3 is 16 residues long. This clone was seen once. The target antigen is unknown. Approximately 2 micrograms of genomic DNA (from cryopreserved PBMCs) were used for TCR beta libraries. The protocol was immunoSEQ multiplex PCR, while the TCRdb copy is restricted to in-frame clones and leaves out a portion. The repertoire holds some 350,000 clones, with roughly two thirds as singletons. This chain joins TRBV28 and TRBJ1-1; 11 nucleotides agree with TRBD1. This TCR came from a human donor with chronic lymphocytic leukemia. The starting material was PBMCs, obtained after 36 months of ibrutinib treatment. The DNA for the CDR3 is TGTGCCAGCAGGCTCACCCCTGGGACAGGGGGGACTGAAGCTTTCTTT. It is translated as CASRLTPGTGGTEAFF.